The 26 T cell receptor beta chains listed next were all sequenced from one sample in a study of T cell repertoires in cytomegalovirus infection. These receptors lack a known antigen. TCRdb reprocessed the reads via MiXCR and lists one record per CDR3 protein. The table has some 560,000 distinct CDR3 sequences, around two fifths seen once. The sequences come from cultured PBMCs, collected from culture after CMV antigen stimulation. The receptor source for this set is a human donor in good health (CMV status not recorded). Some clones in this sample may be carry-over from other donors' samples.

This chain links TRBV6-6 with TRBJ1-2; 7 bases agree with TRBD1. With V trimmed by 6 bases and J by 4 bases, 8 bases remained unmatched. CDR1 is MNHNY, CDR2 SVGAGI, per germline (reference sequence). This CDR3 contains 14 residues. DNA for the CDR3: TGTGCCAGCAGATCCGACAGGGCCCCCTATGGCTACACCTTC. It yields the protein CASRSDRAPYGYTF.

This clonotype was counted only a few times. The chain couples TRBV7-2 to TRBJ2-2, with D uncertain. CDR1 SGHTA and CDR2 FQGNSA come from the germline V gene. The V end was cut by 3 bases, the J end by 6 bases, with 8 bases between. The CDR3 is 13 residues long. In DNA form, the CDR3 reads TGTGCCAGCAGCTTGAGGAGTTCCGGGGAGCTGTTTTTT. It translates to CASSLRSSGELFF.

The count of this clonotype is one. J is TRBJ2-3 and V is TRBV20-1; D remains unclear. CDR1 and CDR2 from the germline V gene are DFQATT and SNEGSKA (reference sequence). Trimming removed 1 base from V and 0 bases from J, with 14 bases in between. The CDR3 has 16 amino acids. The CDR3 sequence: CSARAPPGTSTDTQYF. CDR3 nucleotides: TGCAGTGCTAGAGCCCCTCCAGGAACTAGCACAGATACGCAGTATTTT.

The V and J genes are TRBV12-3 or TRBV12-4 and TRBJ1-5, with D hard to call. The CDR3 length is 15 residues. V lost 6 bases and J lost 4, with 16 bases in between. The DNA for the CDR3 is TGTGCCAGCAGCCCGGACCTATATGTGAATCAGCCCCAGCATTTT. Amino acid sequence: CASSPDLYVNQPQHF.

This clonotype occurred a few times. This chain connects TRBV6-2 or TRBV6-3 to TRBJ2-2; 9 positions agree with TRBD1. Looked up from germline, CDR1 is MNHEY and CDR2 is SVGEGT. The CDR3 loop spans 14 amino acids. V shed 8 bases, J shed 4 bases, and the junction held 5 bases outside the gene matches. The CDR3: CASRGTGSTGELFF. CDR3 nucleotide sequence: TGTGCCAGCCGGGGGACAGGGAGCACCGGGGAGCTGTTTTTT.

On this clonotype itself: Here the CDR3 omits its conserved ending phenylalanine or tryptophan, so a read error is the likely source. The chain couples TRBV7-2 to TRBJ2-5; D is perhaps TRBD2 (5 bases). In germline, CDR1 is SGHTA, CDR2 FQGNSA. V lost 6 bases and J 3 bases, leaving 14 bases between the germline ends. This CDR3 is built from 14 residues. CDR3 region: CASSLGWTEETQYL. The DNA for the CDR3 is TGTGCCAGCAGTCTGGGGTGGACTGAAGAGACCCAGTACTTA.

This clonotype showed up just a few times. The chain uses TRBV10-3 and TRBJ1-1; a weak D match, TRBD1 (5 bases). Germline CDR1 and CDR2: ENHRY and SYGVKD. The CDR3 is 13 amino acids. The V end lost 6 bases, the J end lost 0 bases, and 8 bases lay between the germline ends. The CDR3 here is CAIRQGLNTEAFF. Here the CDR3 DNA reads TGTGCCATCAGGCAGGGTTTGAACACTGAAGCTTTCTTT.

This chain uses TRBV28 with TRBJ2-1; D unclear. The V gene lost 7 bases and the J gene lost 3 bases, with 10 bases spanning the gap. Germline V gene sequence: CDR1 MDHEN, CDR2 SYDVKM. The CDR3 contains 13 residues. The chain's CDR3 is CASTPRSYNEQFF. For the CDR3, the DNA is TGTGCCAGCACCCCACGGAGCTACAATGAGCAGTTCTTC.

This clonotype was detected ten times or more. The gene calls are TRBV7-2 and TRBJ2-7; no clear D gene. Germline CDR1 is SGHTA and CDR2 is FQGNSA. The CDR3 has 16 residues. Trimming pared 4 bases from V and 0 bases from J, leaving 16 bases between. The CDR3 region is CASSSTLDRGSYEQYF. In DNA form, the CDR3 reads TGTGCCAGCAGCTCAACGTTAGATCGAGGCTCCTACGAGCAGTACTTC.

This clonotype was observed at least ten times. The chain has TRBV7-2 and TRBJ1-1; weak D call: TRBD1 (5 bases). V lost 8 bases, J lost 1 base, and 17 bases lay in between. Germline V gene lookup returns CDR1 SGHTA and CDR2 FQGNSA. The CDR3 consists of 15 residues. The CDR3 DNA reads as TGTGCCAGCCTAGGCGGGCACAGGAGGAACACTGAAGCTTTCTTT. Amino acids: CASLGGHRRNTEAFF.

This clonotype was seen once. This rearrangement joins TRBV2 to TRBJ1-5; unclear D gene. Germline CDR1 and CDR2: SNHLY and FYNNEI. V lost 3 bases and J lost 0, with 9 bases in between. The CDR3 runs 15 residues. CDR3 in amino acids: CASSEGSYSNQPQHF. The CDR3 bases are TGTGCCAGCAGTGAGGGTAGTTATAGCAATCAGCCCCAGCATTTT.

This clonotype was found a few times. The chain couples TRBV12-5 to TRBJ2-7; 8 bases fit TRBD2. The CDR3 sequence is 15 residues long. Trimming took 8 bases from V and 5 from J; bases not matched to a gene: 14. Germline V gene lookup returns CDR1 LGHNT and CDR2 FRNRAP. This chain's CDR3 is CASSSASGSPHEQYF. The DNA for the CDR3 is TGTGCTAGTTCTTCGGCGAGCGGGAGTCCCCACGAGCAGTACTTC.

V is TRBV7-2 and J is TRBJ2-7; D remains unclear. V dropped 5 bases and J dropped 4 bases, with 12 bases sitting between them. Germline CDR1 reads SGHTA; CDR2 reads FQGNSA. CDR3 length: 13 residues. This chain's CDR3 is CASSPVWGYEQYF. The CDR3 DNA follows: TGTGCCAGCAGCCCAGTGTGGGGATACGAGCAGTACTTC. Full variable domain (rest looked up from reference TRBV7-2 and TRBJ2-7): GAGVSQSPSNKVTEKGKDVELRCDPISGHTALYWYRQSLGQGLEFLIYFQGNSAPDKSGLPSDRFSAERTGGSVSTLTIQRTQQEDSAVYLCASSPVWGYEQYFGPGTRLTVT.

The chain recombines TRBV6-6 with TRBJ2-1, with 13 bases identical to TRBD2. Germline values: CDR1 MNHNY, CDR2 SVGAGI (reference sequence). The CDR3 runs 17 residues. V lost 6 bases, J lost 3 bases, and 8 bases stayed unmatched. DNA of the CDR3: TGTGCCAGCAGCGGGACTAGCGGGGAGGACCTCTACAATGAGCAGTTCTTC. Encoded protein: CASSGTSGEDLYNEQFF.

V is TRBV7-9 and J is TRBJ2-1, with 7 bases aligning to TRBD1. The CDR3 sequence is 15 residues long. Germline V gene data show CDR1 as SEHNR and CDR2 as FQNEAQ (reference sequence). J was trimmed by 5 bases and V by 8 bases; bases with no gene match: 12. CDR3 region: CASGGQEDPDNEQFF. The CDR3 DNA follows: TGTGCCAGCGGCGGACAGGAGGACCCCGACAATGAGCAGTTCTTC.

This clonotype has just a few counts. The chain combines TRBV7-6 with TRBJ2-4; the D is unclear. This CDR3 comprises 12 residues. CDR1 is SGHVS, CDR2 FNYEAQ, per germline. The ends were cut back, 5 bases at V and 7 bases at J, with 9 bases in the middle. The CDR3 DNA sequence: TGTGCCAGCAGCCCCGCTCCCAACATTCAGTACTTC. Translation gives CASSPAPNIQYF.

This clonotype was seen repeatedly, ten times or more. This rearrangement joins TRBV7-2 to TRBJ2-7, with 7 bases fitting TRBD1. This CDR3 spans 15 amino acids. The J segment lost 2 bases and the V segment lost 5 bases, leaving 9 bases of the junction unmatched. Germline CDR1 SGHTA, CDR2 FQGNSA. The DNA of the CDR3 is TGTGCCAGCAGCCCTCAGACAGGGCTCCCCTACGAGCAGTACTTC. Residues: CASSPQTGLPYEQYF.

Turning to this clonotype: Sequence at one end of the junction differs from germline and may be a read error. The rearrangement joins TRBV4-1 to TRBJ2-1; D unclear. There are 13 residues in the CDR3. Germline V gene sequence: CDR1 MGHRA, CDR2 YSYEKL. In nucleotides, the CDR3 is TGTGCCAGCAGCCAAAGCTACGACAATGAGCAGTTCTTC. Its translation is CASSQSYDNEQFF.

As concerns this clonotype: Germline is not matched at one junction end, which may reflect a read error. The chain uses TRBV7-2 and TRBJ1-6; possibly TRBD1 for D (5 bases). CDR1 and CDR2 from the germline V gene are SGHTA and FQGNSA. The CDR3 is 14 residues long. The CDR3 loop is CASSFDSAPSPHHF. The DNA for the CDR3 is TGTGCCAGCAGCTTCGACAGCGCCCCATCACCCCACCACTTT.

The chain is built from TRBV7-2 and TRBJ2-3; D gene uncertain. The V end was cut by 3 bases, the J end by 2 bases, with 9 bases between. The CDR3 runs 14 residues. The germline V gene has CDR1 SGHTA and CDR2 FQGNSA. The CDR3 loop is CASSFGFSTDTQYF. DNA of the CDR3: TGTGCCAGCAGCTTCGGTTTTTCCACAGATACGCAGTATTTT.

This clonotype was seen only a few times. The V and J genes are TRBV19 and TRBJ2-5; TRBD2 is a possible D gene (6 bases). Germline V lookup: CDR1 LNHDA, CDR2 SQIVND (reference sequence). V lost 2 bases, J lost 4 bases, and 14 bases lay in between. The CDR3 length is 15 residues. The CDR3 loop is CASSIRGRRGETQYF. DNA for the CDR3: TGTGCCAGTAGTATACGTGGTCGGAGGGGAGAGACCCAGTACTTC.

This clonotype was detected only a few times. V usage is TRBV7-2 and J usage is TRBJ2-3; TRBD1 aligns across 7 bases. The CDR3 length is 14 residues. Germline loops: CDR1 SGHTA, CDR2 FQGNSA. The J segment lost 4 bases and the V segment lost 5 bases, leaving 6 bases of the junction unmatched. As DNA, the CDR3 is TGTGCCAGCAGCCAAGACAGGGCTGCAGATACGCAGTATTTT. This encodes CASSQDRAADTQYF.

This clonotype turned up a few times. In nucleotides, the CDR3 is TGTGCCAGCAGCCCCCTATCCGGGACTAGCGGGAGGGCCACAGATACGCAGTATTTT. Its translation is CASSPLSGTSGRATDTQYF. The chain has TRBV7-6 and TRBJ2-3, with 16 bases identical to TRBD2. The junction had 10 bases not matched to a gene; V was cut back by 5 bases and J by 2 bases. CDR3 length: 19 amino acids. The germline gives CDR1 SGHVS, CDR2 FNYEAQ.

This clonotype came up a few times. The chain recombines TRBV15 with TRBJ2-6; D is unresolved. Trimming took off 5 bases at V and 0 bases at J, with 5 bases between the two ends. The CDR3 spans 14 residues. CDR1 is LNHNV, CDR2 YYDKDF, per germline (reference sequence). CDR3 coding DNA: TGTGCCACCAGCGTGAGCTCTGGGGCCAACGTCCTGACTTTC. The encoded protein is CATSVSSGANVLTF.

This chain links TRBV7-2 with TRBJ2-3; D might be TRBD2 (6 bases). Germline CDR1 reads SGHTA; CDR2 reads FQGNSA. The CDR3 is made up of 12 amino acids. Trimming cost V 0 bases and J 10 bases, with 8 bases left between them. The CDR3 nucleotides are TGTGCCAGCAGCTTAGCGGGACTTTCGCAGTATTTT. Amino acids: CASSLAGLSQYF.

This rearrangement joins TRBV6-1 to TRBJ1-5, with D perhaps matching TRBD1 (6 bases). Per the germline V gene, CDR1 is MNHNS and CDR2 is SASEGT. V was shortened by 3 bases and J by 7 bases, with 19 bases between the two germline ends. The CDR3 spans 16 residues. CDR3 DNA sequence: TGTGCCAGCAGTGAGAACAGGGCCACTAATCGACAGCCCCAGCATTTT. This codes for CASSENRATNRQPQHF.